The rows below give T cell receptor beta chains drawn from one sample of a study of glioma-infiltrating T cells. TCRdb re-called the multiplex PCR reads with MiXCR, one entry per CDR3 protein. This table has fewer than 55,000 distinct CDR3 sequences, more than 20% appearing once. Material for sequencing was glioma tissue, nonneoplastic brain tissue, or PBMCs (not recorded which). All receptors come from a human donor with low-grade glioma or glioblastoma, undergoing nonglioma brain surgery, or in good health (not recorded which). CDR3s include the opening cysteine and the closing phenylalanine or tryptophan. Fields, in order: clone size, D gene, V gene, J gene, CDR3 protein, CDR3 DNA. A D gene is named only where the DNA matches it firmly. Rows may omit the clone size; those that give it use once, few, many or a size class.

size: many
D: TRBD1
V: TRBV12-3/TRBV12-4
J: TRBJ2-7
CDR3: CASCGTGDEQYF
DNA: TGTGCCAGCTGCGGGACAGGGGACGAGCAGTACTTC

size: few
D: -
V: TRBV12-3/TRBV12-4
J: TRBJ1-1
CDR3: CASSLGAWNTEAFF
DNA: TGTGCCAGCAGTTTGGGCGCGTGGAACACTGAAGCTTTCTTT

size: -
D: TRBD1
V: TRBV7-2
J: TRBJ2-1
CDR3: CASSLGDRGPPPLSYNEQFF
DNA: TGTGCCAGCAGCTTAGGGGACAGGGGGCCGCCGCCATTATCCTACAATGAGCAGTTCTTC

size: many
D: -
V: TRBV6-1
J: TRBJ1-1
CDR3: CASRDRGWGRAFF
DNA: TGTGCCAGCAGGGACCGCGGGTGGGGGCGAGCTTTCTTT

size: many
D: -
V: TRBV28
J: TRBJ1-2
CDR3: CASSLRTDYGYTF
DNA: TGTGCCAGCAGTTTGCGGACAGACTATGGCTACACCTTC

size: many
D: -
V: TRBV18
J: TRBJ2-1
CDR3: CASSPRGDSYNEQFF
DNA: TGTGCCAGCTCACCGAGGGGCGACTCCTACAATGAGCAGTTCTTC

size: -
D: -
V: TRBV5-1
J: TRBJ1-1
CDR3: CASSPGAPQGEAFF
DNA: TGCGCCAGCAGCCCTGGGGCTCCTCAGGGGGAAGCTTTCTTT

size: many
D: TRBD1
V: TRBV28
J: TRBJ1-3
CDR3: CASSSTGVRGNTIYF
DNA: TGTGCCAGCAGTTCCACAGGGGTACGTGGAAACACCATATATTTT

size: many
D: -
V: TRBV7-3
J: TRBJ2-1
CDR3: CASSVSGGLYNEQFF
DNA: TGTGCCAGCAGCGTATCAGGGGGGCTCTACAATGAGCAGTTCTTC

size: many
D: TRBD1
V: TRBV20-1
J: TRBJ1-4
CDR3: CSARQGGTNEKLFF
DNA: TGCAGTGCCCGACAGGGGGGGACTAATGAAAAACTGTTTTTT

size: many
D: TRBD1
V: TRBV3-1
J: TRBJ1-3
CDR3: CASSQEGDRAGNTIYF
DNA: TGTGCCAGCAGCCAAGAGGGGGACAGGGCTGGAAACACCATATATTTT

size: -
D: TRBD1
V: TRBV6-1
J: TRBJ1-1
CDR3: CARAQGAETEAFF
DNA: TGTGCCCGCGCACAGGGGGCTGAGACTGAAGCTTTCTTT

size: many
D: -
V: TRBV13
J: TRBJ2-1
CDR3: CASSLEGMRGNEQFF
DNA: TGTGCCAGCAGCTTGGAAGGGATGAGGGGGAATGAGCAGTTCTTC

size: many
D: -
V: TRBV5-5
J: TRBJ2-5
CDR3: CASSLGRQGGQETQYF
DNA: TGTGCCAGCAGCTTGGGTCGACAGGGAGGCCAAGAGACCCAGTACTTC

size: many
D: -
V: TRBV2
J: TRBJ2-6
CDR3: CASRDASGANVLTF
DNA: TGTGCCAGCAGGGACGCTTCTGGGGCCAACGTCCTGACTTTC

size: few
D: TRBD1
V: TRBV4-1
J: TRBJ2-2
CDR3: CASSQEAGGADTGELFF
DNA: TGCGCCAGCAGCCAAGAGGCAGGGGGCGCGGACACCGGGGAGCTGTTTTTT

size: many
D: -
V: TRBV7-2
J: TRBJ1-5
CDR3: CASSLGMGNQPQHF
DNA: TGTGCCAGCAGCCTAGGGATGGGCAATCAGCCCCAGCATTTT

size: few
D: TRBD2
V: TRBV12-3/TRBV12-4
J: TRBJ2-5
CDR3: CASSPGGSGETQYF
DNA: TGTGCCAGCAGCCCCGGCGGTAGCGGGGAGACCCAGTACTTC

size: many
D: -
V: TRBV12-3/TRBV12-4
J: TRBJ2-1
CDR3: CASSLVRYNEQFF
DNA: TGTGCCAGCAGTTTAGTCCGGTACAATGAGCAGTTCTTC

size: many
D: -
V: TRBV12-3/TRBV12-4
J: TRBJ2-5
CDR3: CASGQSTDQETQYF
DNA: TGTGCCAGCGGACAATCGACAGATCAAGAGACCCAGTACTTC

size: many
D: TRBD1
V: TRBV28
J: TRBJ1-6
CDR3: CASRPDRANSPLHF
DNA: TGTGCCAGCAGGCCAGACAGGGCGAATTCACCCCTCCACTTT

size: many
D: -
V: TRBV4-1
J: TRBJ1-5
CDR3: CASSQEAQPSNQPQHF
DNA: TGCGCCAGCAGCCAAGAAGCACAGCCTAGCAATCAGCCCCAGCATTTT

size: few
D: -
V: TRBV29-1
J: TRBJ1-5
CDR3: CSVMDSSNQPQHF
DNA: TGCAGCGTTATGGACAGTAGCAATCAGCCCCAGCATTTT

size: many
D: -
V: TRBV28
J: TRBJ2-1
CDR3: CASSEGSYNEQFF
DNA: TGTGCCAGCAGCGAGGGGTCTTACAATGAGCAGTTCTTC

size: once
D: -
V: TRBV10-1
J: TRBJ2-3
CDR3: CASIATPHQGGTQYF
DNA: TGCGCCAGCATTGCGACACCCCACCAGGGCGGAACGCAGTATTTT

size: -
D: -
V: TRBV10-2
J: TRBJ2-2
CDR3: CASGDGRTYTGELFF
DNA: TGCGCCAGCGGAGACGGCAGGACCTACACCGGGGAGCTGTTTTTT

size: -
D: TRBD2
V: TRBV14
J: TRBJ2-2
CDR3: CASSLGGVNTGELFF
DNA: TGTGCCAGCAGCCTGGGGGGGGTAAACACCGGGGAGCTGTTTTTT

size: many
D: TRBD1
V: TRBV6-6
J: TRBJ2-7
CDR3: CASSYRTGSDEQYF
DNA: TGTGCCAGCAGTTACCGGACAGGGTCGGACGAGCAGTACTTC

size: many
D: -
V: TRBV2
J: TRBJ1-1
CDR3: CARSDSLNTEAFF
DNA: TGTGCCAGGTCGGACAGCTTGAACACTGAAGCTTTCTTT

size: many
D: -
V: TRBV28
J: TRBJ1-2
CDR3: CASAAGGYGYTF
DNA: TGTGCCAGCGCGGCGGGTGGCTATGGCTACACCTTC

size: few
D: TRBD2
V: TRBV6-6
J: TRBJ2-1
CDR3: CASSYELAGVYNEQFF
DNA: TGTGCCAGCAGTTACGAACTAGCGGGGGTCTACAATGAGCAGTTCTTC

size: many
D: -
V: TRBV7-9
J: TRBJ2-3
CDR3: CASTSTDTQYF
DNA: TGTGCCAGCACTAGCACAGATACGCAGTATTTT

size: many
D: TRBD1
V: TRBV2
J: TRBJ2-1
CDR3: CASSEGQGISDEQFF
DNA: TGTGCCAGCAGTGAGGGACAGGGGATTTCCGATGAGCAGTTCTTC

size: -
D: -
V: TRBV6-1
J: TRBJ1-1
CDR3: CASSEGNMNTEAFF
DNA: TGTGCCAGCAGTGAAGGCAACATGAACACTGAAGCTTTCTTT

size: many
D: -
V: TRBV18
J: TRBJ1-6
CDR3: CASSRRASSYNSPLHF
DNA: TGTGCCAGCTCAAGGAGGGCGAGCTCCTATAATTCACCCCTCCACTTT

size: many
D: -
V: TRBV20-1
J: TRBJ1-2
CDR3: CSASDFREWDGYTF
DNA: TGCAGTGCTAGCGACTTCAGGGAGTGGGATGGCTACACCTTC

size: many
D: -
V: TRBV20-1
J: TRBJ2-5
CDR3: CSSSLQGLQETQYF
DNA: TGCAGTTCCTCCTTACAGGGACTCCAAGAGACCCAGTACTTC

size: few
D: TRBD2
V: TRBV3-1
J: TRBJ2-3
CDR3: CASSPRGSGGVTDTQYF
DNA: TGTGCCAGCAGCCCCCGGGGTAGCGGGGGAGTAACAGATACGCAGTATTTT

size: many
D: TRBD1
V: TRBV12-3/TRBV12-4
J: TRBJ2-2
CDR3: CASSVRQGNTGELFF
DNA: TGTGCCAGCAGTGTACGACAGGGGAACACCGGGGAGCTGTTTTTT

size: many
D: -
V: TRBV4-1
J: TRBJ1-5
CDR3: CASSQGGGQPQHF
DNA: TGCGCCAGCAGCCAAGGGGGGGGACAGCCCCAGCATTTT

size: few
D: -
V: TRBV5-1
J: TRBJ2-3
CDR3: CASSEGLLHTDTQYF
DNA: TGCGCCAGCTCAGAGGGACTCCTACACACAGATACGCAGTATTTT

size: many
D: -
V: TRBV6-1
J: TRBJ1-6
CDR3: CASSPLPPGDSPLHF
DNA: TGTGCCAGCAGCCCTCTCCCGCCAGGTGATTCACCCCTCCACTTT

size: few
D: TRBD2
V: TRBV18
J: TRBJ2-1
CDR3: CASSASGSIYNEQLF
DNA: TGTGCCAGCTCCGCTAGCGGGAGCATCTACAATGAGCAGCTCTTC

size: few
D: -
V: TRBV5-1
J: TRBJ2-5
CDR3: CASSLDIQGAGETQYF
DNA: TGCGCCAGCAGCTTGGACATACAGGGAGCCGGAGAGACCCAGTACTTC

size: -
D: TRBD1
V: TRBV29-1
J: TRBJ1-2
CDR3: CSVDPGQGNYGYTF
DNA: TGCAGCGTTGACCCGGGACAGGGAAACTACGGCTACACCTTC

size: -
D: -
V: TRBV7-9
J: TRBJ2-3
CDR3: CASSLVGGPDTQYF
DNA: TGTGCCAGCAGCTTGGTGGGGGGCCCAGATACGCAGTATTTT

size: -
D: TRBD1
V: TRBV20-1
J: TRBJ1-1
CDR3: CSAIRGANTEAFF
DNA: TGCAGTGCTATCAGGGGGGCGAACACTGAAGCTTTCTTC

size: many
D: -
V: TRBV29-1
J: TRBJ1-5
CDR3: CSVGSGTTSQPQHF
DNA: TGCAGCGTTGGGTCGGGGACAACCAGCCAGCCCCAGCATTTT

size: many
D: TRBD1
V: TRBV27
J: TRBJ2-7
CDR3: CASSTGGTAYEQYF
DNA: TGTGCCAGTTCGACAGGGGGGACGGCCTACGAGCAGTACTTC

size: -
D: -
V: TRBV30
J: TRBJ2-1
CDR3: CAWSPGAGEQFF
DNA: TGTGCCTGGAGCCCAGGGGCCGGTGAGCAGTTCTTC

size: many
D: TRBD1
V: TRBV27
J: TRBJ2-7
CDR3: CASSLDRDSYEQYF
DNA: TGTGCCAGCAGTTTGGACAGGGACTCCTACGAGCAGTACTTC

size: many
D: -
V: TRBV12-3/TRBV12-4
J: TRBJ2-3
CDR3: CASSPPPGGPRTDTQYF
DNA: TGTGCCAGCAGTCCCCCTCCCGGGGGGCCCAGGACAGATACGCAGTATTTT

size: -
D: -
V: TRBV4-1
J: TRBJ2-2
CDR3: CASTQTELEDTGELFF
DNA: TGCGCCAGCACCCAAACGGAACTAGAGGACACCGGGGAGCTGTTTTTT

size: many
D: -
V: TRBV7-2
J: TRBJ2-1
CDR3: CASSLAVRSEQFF
DNA: TGTGCCAGCAGCTTAGCGGTCCGAAGCGAGCAGTTCTTC

size: -
D: -
V: TRBV29-1
J: TRBJ2-7
CDR3: CSVHDGTYEQYF
DNA: TGCAGCGTTCATGACGGAACCTACGAGCAGTACTTC

size: many
D: -
V: TRBV2
J: TRBJ2-4
CDR3: CASSEDRGKAKNIQYF
DNA: TGTGCCAGCAGTGAAGATAGGGGGAAGGCCAAAAACATTCAGTACTTC

size: -
D: -
V: TRBV29-1
J: TRBJ1-2
CDR3: CSAGPSGAHGYTF
DNA: TGCAGCGCGGGACCCTCGGGAGCCCATGGCTACACCTTC